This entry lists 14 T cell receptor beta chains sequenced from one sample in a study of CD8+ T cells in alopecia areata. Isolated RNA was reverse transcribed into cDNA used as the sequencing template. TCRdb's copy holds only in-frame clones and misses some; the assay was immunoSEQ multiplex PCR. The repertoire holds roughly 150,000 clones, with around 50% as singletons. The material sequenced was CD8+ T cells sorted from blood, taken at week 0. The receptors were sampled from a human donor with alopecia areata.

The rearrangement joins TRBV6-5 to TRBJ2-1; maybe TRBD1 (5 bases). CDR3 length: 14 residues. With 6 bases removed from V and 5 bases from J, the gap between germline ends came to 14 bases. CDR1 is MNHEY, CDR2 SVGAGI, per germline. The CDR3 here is CASSHDSPNNEQFF. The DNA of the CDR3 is TGTGCCAGCAGCCACGACAGTCCCAACAATGAGCAGTTCTTC.

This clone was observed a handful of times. The DNA for the CDR3 is TGTGCCAGCAGGACCGCCCTTAGCGGGGGCCTCACAGATACGCAGTATTTT. Residues: CASRTALSGGLTDTQYF. The V call is TRBV13, the J call TRBJ2-3; the match to TRBD2 covers 9 bases. The germline V gene has CDR1 PRHDT and CDR2 FYEKMQ (reference sequence). This CDR3 comprises 17 residues. J was trimmed by 2 bases and V by 6 bases; bases with no gene match: 12.

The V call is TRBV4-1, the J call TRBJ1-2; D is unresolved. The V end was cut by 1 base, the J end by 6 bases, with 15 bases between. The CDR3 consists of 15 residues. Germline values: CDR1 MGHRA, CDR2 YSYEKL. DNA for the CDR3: TGCGCCAGCAGCCAAGTACCAACGGGAATTGATGGCTACACCTTC. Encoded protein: CASSQVPTGIDGYTF.

CDR3 amino acids: CSVLGDSYEQYF. The CDR3 coding sequence is TGCAGCGTTTTAGGGGACTCCTACGAGCAGTACTTC. The chain combines TRBV29-1 with TRBJ2-7, with D perhaps TRBD1 (5 bases). The germline V gene encodes CDR1 SQVTM and CDR2 ANQGSEA. CDR3 size: 12 residues. The V gene lost 5 bases and the J gene lost 0 bases, with 8 bases spanning the gap.

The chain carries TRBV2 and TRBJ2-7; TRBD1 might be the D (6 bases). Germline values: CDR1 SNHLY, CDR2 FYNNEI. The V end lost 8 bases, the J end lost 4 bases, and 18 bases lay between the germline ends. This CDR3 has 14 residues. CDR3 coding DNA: TGTGCCAGCCTGGACAGACCCAATATTTACGAGCAGTACTTC. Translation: CASLDRPNIYEQYF. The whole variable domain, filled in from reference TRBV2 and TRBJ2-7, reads EPEVTQTPSHQVTQMGQEVILRCVPISNHLYFYWYRQILGQKVEFLVSFYNNEISEKSEIFDDQFSVERPDGSNFTLKIRSTKLEDSAMYFCASLDRPNIYEQYFGPGTRLTVT.

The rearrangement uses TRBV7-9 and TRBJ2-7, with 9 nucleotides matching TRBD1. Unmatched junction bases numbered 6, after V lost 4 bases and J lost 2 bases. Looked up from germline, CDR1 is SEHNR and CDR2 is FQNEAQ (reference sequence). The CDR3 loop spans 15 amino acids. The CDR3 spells CASSSQGARTYEQYF. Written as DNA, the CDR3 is TGTGCCAGCAGCTCACAGGGGGCCAGGACCTACGAGCAGTACTTC.

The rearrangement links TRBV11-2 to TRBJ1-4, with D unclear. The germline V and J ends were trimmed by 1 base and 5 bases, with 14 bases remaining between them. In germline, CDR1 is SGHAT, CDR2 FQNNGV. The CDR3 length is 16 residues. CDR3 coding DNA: TGTGCCAGCAGCTTAGGGATGTATGTTGAGAATGAAAAACTGTTTTTT. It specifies CASSLGMYVENEKLFF.

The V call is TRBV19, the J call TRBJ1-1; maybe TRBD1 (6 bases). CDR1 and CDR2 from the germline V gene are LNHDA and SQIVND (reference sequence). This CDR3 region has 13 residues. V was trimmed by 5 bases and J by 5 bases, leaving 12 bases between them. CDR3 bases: TGTGCCAGTAGTTTAGGGGGGTGGACTGAAGCTTTCTTT. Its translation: CASSLGGWTEAFF.

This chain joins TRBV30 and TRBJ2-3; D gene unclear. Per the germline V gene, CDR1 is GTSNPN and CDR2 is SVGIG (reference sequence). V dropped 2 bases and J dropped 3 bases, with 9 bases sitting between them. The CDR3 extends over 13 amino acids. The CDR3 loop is CAWSLSRTDTQYF. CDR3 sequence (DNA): TGTGCCTGGAGTCTTAGTAGGACAGATACGCAGTATTTT.

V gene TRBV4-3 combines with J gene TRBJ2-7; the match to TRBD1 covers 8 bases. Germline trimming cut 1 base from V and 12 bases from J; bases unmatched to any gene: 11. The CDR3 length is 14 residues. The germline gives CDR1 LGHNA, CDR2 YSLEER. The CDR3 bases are TGCGCCAGCAGCCAAGCGAGCGGACAGGGTATTTCGTACTTC. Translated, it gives CASSQASGQGISYF.

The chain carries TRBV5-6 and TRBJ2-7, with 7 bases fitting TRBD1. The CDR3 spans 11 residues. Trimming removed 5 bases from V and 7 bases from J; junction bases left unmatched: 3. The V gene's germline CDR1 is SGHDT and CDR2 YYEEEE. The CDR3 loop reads CASSLQGEQYF. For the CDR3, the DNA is TGTGCCAGCAGTTTACAGGGGGAGCAGTACTTC.

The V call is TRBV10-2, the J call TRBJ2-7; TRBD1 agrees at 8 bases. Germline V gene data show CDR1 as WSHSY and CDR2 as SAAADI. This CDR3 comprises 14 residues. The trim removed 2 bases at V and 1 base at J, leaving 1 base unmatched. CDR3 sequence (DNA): TGCGCCAGCAGTGAGCAGGGGGCTTCCTACGAGCAGTACTTC. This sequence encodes CASSEQGASYEQYF.

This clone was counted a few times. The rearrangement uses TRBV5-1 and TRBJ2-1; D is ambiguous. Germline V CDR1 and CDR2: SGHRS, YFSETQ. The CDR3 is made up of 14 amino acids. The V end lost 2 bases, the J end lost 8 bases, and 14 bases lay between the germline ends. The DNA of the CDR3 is TGCGCCAGCAGCTTAGAATTGGCTGGCGATGAGCAGTTCTTC. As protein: CASSLELAGDEQFF.

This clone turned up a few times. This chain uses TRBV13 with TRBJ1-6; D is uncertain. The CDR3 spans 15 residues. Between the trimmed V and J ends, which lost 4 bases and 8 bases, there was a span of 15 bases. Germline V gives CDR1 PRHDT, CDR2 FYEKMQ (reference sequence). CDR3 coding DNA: TGTGCCAGCAGCTCAACTGGCGGGCGCTATTCACCCCTCCACTTT. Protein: CASSSTGGRYSPLHF.